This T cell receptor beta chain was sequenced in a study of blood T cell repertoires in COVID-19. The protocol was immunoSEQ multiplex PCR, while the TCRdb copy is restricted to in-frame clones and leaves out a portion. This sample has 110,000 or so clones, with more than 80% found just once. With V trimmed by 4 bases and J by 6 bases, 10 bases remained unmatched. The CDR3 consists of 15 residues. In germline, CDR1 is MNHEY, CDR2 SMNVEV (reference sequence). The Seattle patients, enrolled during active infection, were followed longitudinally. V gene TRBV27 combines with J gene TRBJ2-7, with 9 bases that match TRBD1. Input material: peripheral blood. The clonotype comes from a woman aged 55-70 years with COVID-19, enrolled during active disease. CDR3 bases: TGTGCCAGCAGTTCGCGATGGGACAGGGTCCGCGAGCAGTACTTC. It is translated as CASSSRWDRVREQYF.